Listed below are T cell receptor beta chains from one sample, sequenced in a study of cytomegalovirus exposure and HLA in healthy donors. Profiling relied on immunoSEQ multiplex PCR, and the TCRdb table lists in-frame clones only, not all of them. The sample totals 110,000 to 150,000 clones. The sample consisted of PBMCs. Every receptor here comes from a male donor in good health and CMV-seronegative. Both conserved end residues are part of each CDR3. D genes are given only for firm matches.

J,D,V,DNA,CDR3
TRBJ2-5,TRBD2,TRBV7-9,TGTGCCAGCAGCCTAGGACTAGCGGGGGCCGGGGGGACCCAGTACTTC,CASSLGLAGAGGTQYF
TRBJ2-7,TRBD2,TRBV5-1,TGCGCCAGCAGCCCGGGACTACCCTACGAGCAGTACTTC,CASSPGLPYEQYF
TRBJ2-7,-,TRBV18,TGTGCCAGCTCCTCTAGCTCCTACGAGCAGTACTTC,CASSSSSYEQYF
TRBJ2-7,-,TRBV11-2,TGTGCCAGCAGCTTTGCAGGGAACGAGCAGTACTTC,CASSFAGNEQYF
TRBJ2-1,TRBD2,TRBV5-1,TGCGCCAGCAGCGCACTACGACTAGCGGGGGGAGTAAATGAGCAGTTCTTC,CASSALRLAGGVNEQFF
TRBJ1-1,TRBD1,TRBV5-5,TGTGCCAGTAGGAAACAGGGGGCGATGAACACTGAAGCTTTCTTT,CASRKQGAMNTEAFF
TRBJ1-6,-,TRBV9,TGTGCCAGCAGCGTAGAGCAGGGTTCACCCCTCCACTTT,CASSVEQGSPLHF
TRBJ2-3,-,TRBV9,TGTGCCAGCAGCGTAGGGACTAGCACAGATACGCAGTATTTT,CASSVGTSTDTQYF
TRBJ2-7,TRBD1,TRBV29-1,TGCAGCCTCCGGGACAGCTCCTACGAGCAGTACTTC,CSLRDSSYEQYF
TRBJ1-5,-,TRBV9,TGTGCCAGCAGTGCCGGGACTCACAATCAGCCCCAGCATTTT,CASSAGTHNQPQHF
TRBJ2-7,-,TRBV6-1,TGTGCCTCTTCGTCGGCGGGTTCCTACGAGCAGTACTTC,CASSSAGSYEQYF
TRBJ1-1,-,TRBV19,TGTGCCAGTATAGGGGCAGGCGAAATGAACACTGAAGCTTTCTTT,CASIGAGEMNTEAFF
TRBJ1-1,-,TRBV11-2,TGTGCCACTTCACAGGAGAGGAACACTGAAGCTTTCTTT,CATSQERNTEAFF
TRBJ1-1,-,TRBV30,TGTGCCCGGCTGACAGGATCGCACACTGAAGCTTTCTTT,CARLTGSHTEAFF
TRBJ1-2,TRBD1,TRBV6-5,TGTGCCAGCAGTCCCAGACAGGGAGACTACACCTTC,CASSPRQGDYTF
TRBJ2-7,TRBD1,TRBV5-1,TGCGCCAGCAGTTACCATTTTACCGGGACAGGGAACTACGAGCAGTACTTC,CASSYHFTGTGNYEQYF
TRBJ1-5,TRBD1,TRBV6-1,TGTGCCATCAGCTTCGCGCAGGGGGATCAGCCCCAGCATTTT,CAISFAQGDQPQHF
TRBJ1-2,-,TRBV7-8,TGTGCCAGCAGCCTCTACAGGGTCCCCATAGGTGGCTACACCTTC,CASSLYRVPIGGYTF
TRBJ2-7,-,TRBV5-1,TGCGCCAGCAGCTTGGAGCAGGTTGAATCCTACGAGCAGTACTTC,CASSLEQVESYEQYF
TRBJ2-1,-,TRBV9,TGTGCCAGCAGCGTAGAACCCGCAGGGGACAATGAGCAGTTCTTC,CASSVEPAGDNEQFF
TRBJ2-6,-,TRBV5-1,TGCGCCAGCAGCTTGGCAGGCCTCTCTGGGGCCAACGTCCTGACTTTC,CASSLAGLSGANVLTF
TRBJ1-4,-,TRBV13,TGTGCCAGCACCCGTTTAGGGACATCCAATGAAAAACTGTTTTTT,CASTRLGTSNEKLFF
TRBJ2-6,-,TRBV29-1,TGCAGCGTTGCCCTTAGTAGCTCTGGGGCCAACGTCCTGACTTTC,CSVALSSSGANVLTF
TRBJ2-3,-,TRBV10-2,TGCGCCAGCAGCGAACCCTTAGCGGCCACGCAGTATTTT,CASSEPLAATQYF
TRBJ2-3,TRBD2,TRBV19,TGTGCCAGTAGGGTAGCGGGAGATACGCAGTATTTT,CASRVAGDTQYF
TRBJ1-2,TRBD1,TRBV28,TGTGCCAGCAGTGCAAGGGACAGGGCCCTCTATGGCTACACCTTC,CASSARDRALYGYTF
TRBJ2-1,-,TRBV4-2,TGTGCCAGCACCCTCCTAGCCGGCAATGAGCAGTTCTTC,CASTLLAGNEQFF
TRBJ2-3,-,TRBV19,TGTGCCAGCGGGCGGGCTCGCGCAGATACGCAGTATTTT,CASGRARADTQYF
TRBJ1-1,-,TRBV10-3,TGTGCCATCAGTGCACAGGGTCAGAACACTGAAGCTTTCTTT,CAISAQGQNTEAFF
TRBJ1-5,TRBD1,TRBV4-2,TGTGCCAGCAGCCATGGGACAGGGATAGGGGTTAGCAATCAGCCCCAGCATTTT,CASSHGTGIGVSNQPQHF
TRBJ1-3,-,TRBV5-1,TGCGCCAGCAGCTGGACACTTAGCTCTGGAAACACCATATATTTT,CASSWTLSSGNTIYF
TRBJ1-2,-,TRBV30,TGTGCCTGGAGGGGAGACTCTAACTATGGCTACACCTTC,CAWRGDSNYGYTF
TRBJ1-5,-,TRBV19,TGTGCCAGTAGTATAGGTTGGGCAGGTAATCAGCCCCAGCATTTT,CASSIGWAGNQPQHF
TRBJ1-5,-,TRBV18,TGTGCCAGCTCACAGATACCGACACAAAAAAATCAGCCCCAGCATTTT,CASSQIPTQKNQPQHF
TRBJ2-3,-,TRBV7-8,TGTGCCAGCAGCTCTATTCCTGCAGATACGCAGTATTTT,CASSSIPADTQYF
TRBJ1-4,-,TRBV2,TGTGCCACCCACAAGGACAGCTCGAATGAAAAACTGTTTTTT,CATHKDSSNEKLFF
TRBJ1-2,TRBD1,TRBV30,TGTGCCTGGAGTCAACGACAGGGGGCTCCGATTAACTATGGCTACACCTTC,CAWSQRQGAPINYGYTF
TRBJ2-7,-,TRBV5-1,TGCGCCAGCAGCTTACCACAGGGGAAGGAGGGCGAGCAGTACTTC,CASSLPQGKEGEQYF
TRBJ1-2,TRBD1,TRBV7-8,TGTGCCAGCAGCGTCTGGGACAGGGGGCAGAACTATGGCTACACCTTC,CASSVWDRGQNYGYTF
TRBJ2-1,TRBD2,TRBV27,TGTGCCAGCAGCGCCGGGGTTAGCGGGAGTAGGAATGAGCAGTTCTTC,CASSAGVSGSRNEQFF
TRBJ2-7,-,TRBV7-6,TGTGCCAGCAGCTCTAGCTGGGACATCTACGAGCAGTACTTC,CASSSSWDIYEQYF